Sequencing of this T cell receptor (beta chain) was carried out in a study of blood T cell repertoires in COVID-19. For the study at large: COVID-19 samples, acute and convalescent, were from the United States, Italy and Spain. PBMCs, B-cell-depleted T cells, or T cells provided the cDNA or gDNA that made up the material.

CDR3 length: 14 residues. V was pared by 0 bases and J by 8 bases, with 6 bases of the junction left unmatched. CDR1 LNHNV and CDR2 YYDKDF come from the germline V gene (reference sequence). As originally analysed: Amplified reference gene primers provided the basis for estimating nucleated cell counts. Clones were sequenced by immunoSEQ multiplex PCR, and TCRdb holds only the in-frame ones, with some missing. V, J and clone size are those of that table, while D and trimming were read from the DNA. The sample yields 100,000 to 150,000 clones, approximately 90% seen once. The clonotype was recovered from a man over 45 with active or convalescent COVID-19. Sequenced sample: peripheral blood. The chain uses TRBV15 and TRBJ1-2; TRBD1 agrees at 7 bases. CDR3 in amino acids: CATSRDPGGWGYTF. Here the CDR3 DNA reads TGTGCCACCAGCAGAGATCCAGGGGGATGGGGCTACACCTTC.